The entry below gives a single TCR beta chain sequence along with its context. Memory CD4+ cells were the fraction left after CD45RA+ naive selection. The data derive from a study of shared clonotypes between healthy human individuals. Repertoires were generated with immunoSEQ multiplex PCR, while TCRdb's copy carries only in-frame clones and drops some. The sample contains over a million clones, approximately 96% of which appear only once. This CDR3 is built from 15 residues. V lost 5 bases and J 0 bases, leaving 14 bases between the germline ends. CDR1 is LNHDA, CDR2 SQIVND, per germline (reference sequence).

Sequenced material: naive CD4+ T cells sorted from blood. Noted subset: CD45RA+ positively selected. This sequence originates from a man aged 25 to 45 in good health. The rearrangement uses TRBV19 and TRBJ2-7; D is possibly TRBD1 (6 bases). The CDR3 bases are TGTGCCAGTAGTCCCCTCCGACAGGCCTCCTACGAGCAGTACTTC. It yields the protein CASSPLRQASYEQYF.